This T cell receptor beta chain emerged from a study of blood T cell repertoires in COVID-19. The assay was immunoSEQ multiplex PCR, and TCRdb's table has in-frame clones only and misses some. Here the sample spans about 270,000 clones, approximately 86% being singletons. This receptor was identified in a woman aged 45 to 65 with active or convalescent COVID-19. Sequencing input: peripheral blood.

The CDR3 reads CASSIGTQETQYF. The CDR3 DNA follows: TGCGCCAGCAGCATAGGGACACAAGAGACCCAGTACTTC. The gene calls are TRBV5-1 and TRBJ2-5, with D possibly TRBD1 on 6 matching bases. With 4 bases removed from V and 2 bases from J, the gap between germline ends came to 9 bases. CDR3 size: 13 residues. CDR1 is SGHRS, CDR2 YFSETQ, per germline.